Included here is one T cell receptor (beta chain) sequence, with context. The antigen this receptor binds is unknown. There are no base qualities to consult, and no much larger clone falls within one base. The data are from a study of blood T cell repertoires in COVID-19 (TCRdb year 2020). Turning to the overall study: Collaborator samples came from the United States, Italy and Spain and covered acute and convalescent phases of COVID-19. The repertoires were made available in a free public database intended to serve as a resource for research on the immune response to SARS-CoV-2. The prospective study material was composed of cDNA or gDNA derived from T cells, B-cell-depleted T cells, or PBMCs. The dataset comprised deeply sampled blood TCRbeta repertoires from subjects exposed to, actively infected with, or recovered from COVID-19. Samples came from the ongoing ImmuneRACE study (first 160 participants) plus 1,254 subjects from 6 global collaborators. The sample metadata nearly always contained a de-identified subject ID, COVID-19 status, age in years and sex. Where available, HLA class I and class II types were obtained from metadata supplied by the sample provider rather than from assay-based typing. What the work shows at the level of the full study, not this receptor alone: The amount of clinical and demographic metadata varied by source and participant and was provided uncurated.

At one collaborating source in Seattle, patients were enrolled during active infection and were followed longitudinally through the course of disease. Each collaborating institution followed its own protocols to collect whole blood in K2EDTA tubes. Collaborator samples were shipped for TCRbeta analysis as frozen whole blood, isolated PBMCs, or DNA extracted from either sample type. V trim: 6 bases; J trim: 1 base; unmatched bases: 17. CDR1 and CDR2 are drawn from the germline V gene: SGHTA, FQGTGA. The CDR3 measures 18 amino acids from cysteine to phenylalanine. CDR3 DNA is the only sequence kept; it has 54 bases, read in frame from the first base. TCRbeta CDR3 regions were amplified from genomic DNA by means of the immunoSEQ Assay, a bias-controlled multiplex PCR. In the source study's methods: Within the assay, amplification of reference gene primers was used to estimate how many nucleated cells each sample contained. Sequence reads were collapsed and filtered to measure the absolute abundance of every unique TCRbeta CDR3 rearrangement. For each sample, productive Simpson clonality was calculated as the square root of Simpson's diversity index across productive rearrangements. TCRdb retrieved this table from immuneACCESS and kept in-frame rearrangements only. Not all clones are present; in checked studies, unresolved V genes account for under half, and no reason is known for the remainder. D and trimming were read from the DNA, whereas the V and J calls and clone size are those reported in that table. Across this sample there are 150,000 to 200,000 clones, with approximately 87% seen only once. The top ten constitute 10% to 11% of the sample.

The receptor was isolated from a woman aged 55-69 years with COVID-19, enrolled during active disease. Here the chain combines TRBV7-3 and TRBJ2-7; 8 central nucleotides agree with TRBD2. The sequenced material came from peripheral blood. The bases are TGTGCCAGCAGACCTCCCCCGGTTGCGGGAGGTTCGTCCTACGAGCAGTACTTC. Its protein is CASRPPPVAGGSSYEQYF.